This paragraph reports one T cell receptor (beta chain). The target antigen is unknown. This record belongs to a study of CXCR3-negative and CXCR3-positive naive CD8 T cells. Study-wide findings and caveats: The study found more hydrophobic TRB CDR3s in CXCR3-positive naive cells than in CXCR3-negative naive cells.

Through 5' RACE with UMI labels, the TRB cDNA libraries were prepared. After re-calling the 5' RACE reads, TCRdb lists one entry per CDR3 protein, DNA absent. The repertoire table contains about 150,000 distinct CDR3 sequences. The CDR3 runs 20 residues. In germline, CDR1 is SGDLS, CDR2 YYNGEE. The chain has TRBV9 and TRBJ2-1; lacking DNA, the TRBD2 call made by TCRdb goes unchecked. The receptor was isolated from a human donor in good health. Some clones in this sample may be carry-over from other donors' samples. The sequencing sample was made of naive CXCR3+ CD8+ T cells from blood. Subset meaning: CD45RO-CCR7+CD27+CD95- naive CD8+ T cells expressing CXCR3 (TNR3+). CDR3 in amino acids: CASSVSTSGRLSSSYNEQFF.